Below, 32 T cell receptor beta chains from the same sample are listed, as sequenced in a study of PD-L1 blockade in urothelial cancer (dated by TCRdb to 2015 to 2018). Receptor libraries were prepared by the immunoSEQ multiplex PCR assay. TCRdb obtained this table from immuneACCESS and retained in-frame rearrangements with V and J assigned. These tables miss some clones; where compared with another copy, unresolved V genes account for less than half of the shortfall, and the remainder is unexplained. Within this sample are about 88,000 clones, with 90% of them counted one time only. 9.4% of the sample belongs to the ten largest clones. The sample consisted of PBMCs, taken around atezolizumab (anti-PD-L1) treatment. The receptors derive from a man aged 55 to 70 with urothelial cancer.

CDR3 bases: TGTGCCACTGACGAGGGCTCTGGAAACACCATATATTTT. It translates to CATDEGSGNTIYF. J is TRBJ1-3 and V is TRBV28; D uncertain. The CDR3 covers 13 residues. Germline V CDR1 and CDR2: MDHEN, SYDVKM. Trimming removed 10 bases from V and 0 bases from J, with 10 bases in between.

The gene calls are TRBV4-2 and TRBJ2-7, with 11 bases that match TRBD2. There are 17 residues in the CDR3. CDR1 is LGHNA, CDR2 YNFKEQ, per germline. J gave up 4 bases and V 0 bases, and 8 bases lay outside the gene matches. The CDR3 DNA sequence: TGTGCCAGCAGCCAAGAAACCGGGACTAGCGGCCGATACGAGCAGTACTTC. It specifies CASSQETGTSGRYEQYF.

This chain links TRBV5-4 with TRBJ2-6; D gene ambiguous. Trimming removed 10 bases at V and 0 bases at J, with 11 bases between. The CDR3 length is 14 residues. Per the germline V gene, CDR1 is SGHNT and CDR2 is YYREEE (reference sequence). The CDR3 loop reads CAGVMNSGANVLTF. The CDR3 bases are TGTGCCGGAGTAATGAACTCTGGGGCCAACGTCCTGACTTTC.

V and J are TRBV6-1 and TRBJ2-3; D may be TRBD2 (6 bases). Looked up from germline, CDR1 is MNHNS and CDR2 is SASEGT. This CDR3 has 14 amino acids. V was cut by 3 bases and J by 0 bases, with 7 bases left in between. CDR3 amino acids: CASSEAGSTDTQYF. The CDR3 DNA sequence: TGTGCCAGCAGTGAGGCGGGGAGCACAGATACGCAGTATTTT.

This clone turned up a few times. The V call is TRBV7-6, the J call TRBJ2-7, with 7 nucleotides matching TRBD2. The trim removed 4 bases at V and 5 bases at J, leaving 11 bases unmatched. The CDR3 has 15 amino acids. Germline V CDR1 and CDR2: SGHVS, FNYEAQ. In DNA, the CDR3 is TGTGCCAGCAGCTCGGGAGGCGGAGAGTTAGACGAGCAGTACTTC. Translated, it gives CASSSGGGELDEQYF.

This clone came up a few times. The V gene is TRBV2, the J gene TRBJ2-3, with 9 bases that match TRBD2. The CDR3 loop spans 15 amino acids. CDR1 is SNHLY, CDR2 FYNNEI, per germline. V lost 7 bases and J lost 2; bases outside the gene matches: 7. CDR3 sequence reads: CASTVTSGTTDTQYF. CDR3 sequence (DNA): TGTGCCAGCACTGTGACTAGCGGTACCACAGATACGCAGTATTTT.

The gene calls are TRBV4-2 and TRBJ2-7, with TRBD1 identical over 7 bases. CDR1 and CDR2 (germline): LGHNA, YNFKEQ. This CDR3 spans 16 amino acids. V was pared by 0 bases and J by 6 bases, with 11 bases of the junction left unmatched. CDR3 sequence: CASSQESTGRGFEQYF. CDR3 bases: TGTGCCAGCAGCCAAGAGTCGACAGGGAGAGGGTTCGAGCAGTACTTC.

The chain is built from TRBV6-1 and TRBJ1-2; TRBD1 matches 8 bases. The CDR3 has 14 residues. Germline assignment: CDR1 MNHNS and CDR2 SASEGT. With 3 bases clipped from V and 0 bases from J, the junction kept 0 bases outside the gene matches. The CDR3 spells CASSETGANYGYTF. CDR3 DNA sequence: TGTGCCAGCAGTGAGACAGGGGCTAACTATGGCTACACCTTC.

This clone was observed a single time. CDR3 sequence: CAISEGLVSSYEQYF. As DNA, the CDR3 is TGTGCCATCAGTGAGGGGCTGGTGAGCTCCTACGAGCAGTACTTC. The gene calls are TRBV10-3 and TRBJ2-7; D not certain. Per the germline V gene, CDR1 is ENHRY and CDR2 is SYGVKD. Trimming took 2 bases from V and 0 from J, leaving 11 bases between them. The length of the CDR3 is 15 residues.

The chain is built from TRBV11-2 and TRBJ2-1; the match to TRBD2 covers 7 bases. Trimming at V came to 1 base and at J to 8 bases, leaving 2 bases not matched to a gene. The germline gives CDR1 SGHAT, CDR2 FQNNGV. CDR3 size: 13 residues. The CDR3 loop reads CASSLAREHEQFF. CDR3 coding DNA: TGTGCCAGCAGCTTAGCGCGGGAGCATGAGCAGTTCTTC.

This clone was observed a single time. The chain carries TRBV5-6 and TRBJ2-2; no clear D. Germline V gene sequence: CDR1 SGHDT, CDR2 YYEEEE. CDR3 length: 15 residues. V shed 1 base and J shed 3 bases, with 10 bases lying between them. CDR3 sequence: CASSLRHEYTGELFF. DNA for the CDR3: TGTGCCAGCAGCTTGCGCCACGAGTACACCGGGGAGCTGTTTTTT. Based on the CDR3 plus reference TRBV5-6 and TRBJ2-2, the full variable domain is DAGVTQSPTHLIKTRGQQVTLRCSPKSGHDTVSWYQQALGQGPQFIFQYYEEEERQRGNFPDRFSGHQFPNYSSELNVNALLLGDSALYLCASSLRHEYTGELFFGEGSRLTVL.

The chain carries TRBV4-2 and TRBJ2-3, with TRBD1 identical over 7 bases. Germline values: CDR1 LGHNA, CDR2 YNFKEQ. The CDR3 extends over 18 amino acids. J was trimmed by 4 bases and V by 3 bases; bases with no gene match: 16. CDR3 residues: CASSHTPRGQGRADTQYF. CDR3 nucleotide sequence: TGTGCCAGCAGCCATACCCCAAGGGGGCAGGGCCGTGCAGATACGCAGTATTTT.

This clone was seen once. As DNA, the CDR3 is TGTGCCAGCAGTGACCGGACAGGTCCAAATCAGCCCCAGCATTTT. Its protein is CASSDRTGPNQPQHF. This chain connects TRBV2 to TRBJ1-5; 7 nucleotides match TRBD1. Per the germline V gene, CDR1 is SNHLY and CDR2 is FYNNEI. V trimming: 3 bases; J trimming: 4 bases; junction bases outside the gene matches: 6. This CDR3 has 15 residues.

The chain links TRBV7-9 to TRBJ2-5, with D perhaps matching TRBD1 (6 bases). Germline V lookup: CDR1 SEHNR, CDR2 FQNEAQ (reference sequence). V lost 5 bases, J lost 5 bases, and 15 bases lay in between. There are 14 residues in the CDR3. CDR3 nucleotide sequence: TGTGCCAGCAGCCCGGGGTGGGGGCGGGAGACCCAGTACTTC. Its protein is CASSPGWGRETQYF.

The chain has TRBV2 and TRBJ2-3, with 10 bases fitting TRBD2. V shed 6 bases, J shed 2 bases, and the junction held 5 bases outside the gene matches. Per germline, CDR1 SNHLY and CDR2 FYNNEI. The CDR3 spans 15 residues. CDR3 DNA sequence: TGTGCCAGCAGATTAGCGGGGGGAAACACAGATACGCAGTATTTT. This codes for CASRLAGGNTDTQYF. The full variable domain, rest sourced from reference TRBV2 and TRBJ2-3, is EPEVTQTPSHQVTQMGQEVILRCVPISNHLYFYWYRQILGQKVEFLVSFYNNEISEKSEIFDDQFSVERPDGSNFTLKIRSTKLEDSAMYFCASRLAGGNTDTQYFGPGTRLTVL.

The chain employs TRBV7-8 and TRBJ2-3; no reliable D call. Trimming removed 1 base from V and 0 bases from J, with 8 bases in between. The CDR3 loop spans 15 amino acids. From germline, CDR1 is SGHVS and CDR2 FQNEAQ. The chain's CDR3 is CASSLGARSTDTQYF. As DNA, the CDR3 is TGTGCCAGCAGCTTAGGGGCCAGAAGCACAGATACGCAGTATTTT.

This rearrangement joins TRBV4-1 to TRBJ1-4; 7 positions match TRBD1. V was pared by 4 bases and J by 3 bases, with 5 bases of the junction left unmatched. The CDR3 extends over 15 amino acids. Germline V gene sequence: CDR1 MGHRA, CDR2 YSYEKL. CDR3 amino acids: CASSRSGTANEKLFF. The DNA of the CDR3 is TGCGCCAGCAGCCGATCCGGGACAGCTAATGAAAAACTGTTTTTT.

V is TRBV4-2 and J is TRBJ2-2; 9 bases align to TRBD2. The CDR3 extends over 16 amino acids. Germline V gene lookup returns CDR1 LGHNA and CDR2 YNFKEQ. Losses at the gene ends were 0 bases for V and 1 base for J; bases not matched to a gene: 0. As DNA, the CDR3 is TGTGCCAGCAGCCAAGATAGCGGGAGGAACACCGGGGAGCTGTTTTTT. Translation gives CASSQDSGRNTGELFF.

This chain links TRBV9 with TRBJ2-1; TRBD1 matches 9 bases. This CDR3 is 14 amino acids long. V shed 4 bases and J 8 bases; nucleotides not matched to a gene: 7. Germline CDR1 reads SGDLS; CDR2 reads YYNGEE. The chain's CDR3 is CASSIGTGRDEQFF. The CDR3, as DNA: TGTGCCAGCAGCATAGGGACAGGGAGGGATGAGCAGTTCTTC.

This chain joins TRBV6-6 and TRBJ2-7; 7 nucleotides align to TRBD2. The CDR3 has 14 residues. With V trimmed by 6 bases and J by 0 bases, 5 bases remained unmatched. Germline-derived CDR1 and CDR2 are MNHNY and SVGAGI (reference sequence). The CDR3 DNA reads TGTGCCAGCAGAACTAGCGTAAGCTCCTACGAGCAGTACTTC. As protein: CASRTSVSSYEQYF.

The table lists this clone with a count of one. The chain combines TRBV7-9 with TRBJ1-2, with 10 bases that match TRBD1. The CDR3 covers 16 residues. Germline CDR1 SEHNR, CDR2 FQNEAQ (reference sequence). J was trimmed by 3 bases and V by 4 bases; bases with no gene match: 8. The CDR3, as DNA: TGTGCCAGCAGCTCCGGTTCCGGGACAGGGGACTATGGCTACACCTTC. Encoded protein: CASSSGSGTGDYGYTF.

The rearrangement uses TRBV7-2 and TRBJ2-1, with D possibly matching TRBD2 (6 bases). Germline loops: CDR1 SGHTA, CDR2 FQGNSA. The CDR3 loop spans 14 amino acids. V was pared by 0 bases and J by 8 bases, with 11 bases between. The CDR3 reads CASSLAGGEYEQFF. CDR3 nucleotides: TGTGCCAGCAGCTTAGCGGGCGGGGAGTATGAGCAGTTCTTC.

CDR3 sequence reads: CASSLNIATAETQYF. CDR3 in DNA: TGTGCCAGCAGCTTGAATATAGCGACGGCGGAGACCCAGTACTTC. The chain joins TRBV7-2 to TRBJ2-5; tentatively, D is TRBD2 (5 bases). CDR1 is SGHTA, CDR2 FQGNSA, per germline. The CDR3 runs to 15 residues. V lost 3 bases to trimming and J lost 5 bases, with 16 bases between them.

The chain carries TRBV30 and TRBJ1-3, with D uncertain. The CDR3 has 17 amino acids. Germline V gene sequence: CDR1 GTSNPN, CDR2 SVGIG (reference sequence). The V end was cut by 1 base, the J end by 2 bases, with 18 bases between. The CDR3: CAWSGGLKEGPGNTIYF. The CDR3 DNA reads as TGTGCCTGGAGTGGAGGGTTGAAGGAAGGGCCTGGAAACACCATATATTTT.

The V and J genes are TRBV5-4 and TRBJ2-1, with TRBD2 matching 12 bases. The J segment lost 5 bases and the V segment lost 2 bases, leaving 5 bases of the junction unmatched. The CDR3 is 16 amino acids. Germline loops: CDR1 SGHNT, CDR2 YYREEE (reference sequence). CDR3 nucleotide sequence: TGTGCCAGCAGCTTTAGAACTAGCGGGGGGAACAATGAGCAGTTCTTC. Translated: CASSFRTSGGNNEQFF.

The V and J genes are TRBV6-6 and TRBJ1-1; D is uncertain. Germline lookup yields CDR1 MNHNY and CDR2 SVGAGI (reference sequence). The V end lost 0 bases, the J end lost 1 base, and 6 bases lay between the germline ends. This CDR3 region has 14 residues. DNA of the CDR3: TGTGCCAGCAGTTACTCACACCGGAACACTGAAGCTTTCTTT. Translated, it gives CASSYSHRNTEAFF.

A few counts support this clone. The genes are TRBV5-8 and TRBJ1-4; the D gene is possibly TRBD1 (6 bases). Looked up from germline, CDR1 is SGHTS and CDR2 is YDEGEE. The V gene lost 4 bases and the J gene lost 9 bases, with 19 bases spanning the gap. The length of the CDR3 is 15 residues. This chain's CDR3 is CASSPTGDVVKKLFF. In nucleotides, the CDR3 is TGTGCCAGCAGCCCGACAGGCGATGTGGTGAAAAAACTGTTTTTT.

The V gene is TRBV5-1, the J gene TRBJ2-5; 9 positions match TRBD1. Per the germline V gene, CDR1 is SGHRS and CDR2 is YFSETQ. The CDR3 has 14 residues. J was trimmed by 4 bases and V by 4 bases; bases with no gene match: 5. CDR3 nucleotide sequence: TGCGCCAGCAGCCAACAGGGGGCGGGAGAGACCCAGTACTTC. It translates to CASSQQGAGETQYF.

The chain links TRBV4-3 to TRBJ1-2; TRBD1 aligns across 11 bases. Germline CDR1 reads LGHNA; CDR2 reads YSLEER. CDR3 size: 15 residues. With 0 bases clipped from V and 7 bases from J, the junction kept 4 bases outside the gene matches. CDR3 in amino acids: CASSQEAGQGAGYTF. The CDR3 DNA reads TGCGCCAGCAGCCAAGAAGCTGGACAGGGGGCTGGCTACACCTTC.

V gene TRBV4-1 combines with J gene TRBJ1-1; D is possibly TRBD1 (5 bases). The germline CDR1 and CDR2 sequences are MGHRA and YSYEKL. V was pared by 4 bases and J by 1 base, with 16 bases between. The CDR3 has 16 residues. The CDR3 protein is CASSRLGPVGNTEAFF. In nucleotides, the CDR3 is TGCGCCAGCAGCCGTTTGGGGCCGGTCGGGAACACTGAAGCTTTCTTT.

This rearrangement joins TRBV30 to TRBJ2-3; the match to TRBD2 covers 8 bases. V shed 3 bases, J shed 1 base, and the junction held 9 bases outside the gene matches. The CDR3 is 16 residues long. Germline lookup yields CDR1 GTSNPN and CDR2 SVGIG (reference sequence). CDR3 nucleotide sequence: TGTGCCTGGAGGTCGCGAGCGGGGGCCGGCACAGATACGCAGTATTTT. Amino acids: CAWRSRAGAGTDTQYF. Drawing the rest from reference TRBV30 and TRBJ2-3, the complete variable domain is SQTIHQWPATLVQPVGSPLSLECTVEGTSNPNLYWYRQAAGRGLQLLFYSVGIGQISSEVPQNLSASRPQDRQFILSSKKLLLSDSGFYLCAWRSRAGAGTDTQYFGPGTRLTVL.

CDR3: CASSTWTSGGAGDTQYF. The CDR3 DNA follows: TGTGCCAGCAGCACCTGGACTAGCGGGGGGGCCGGGGATACGCAGTATTTT. The J gene is TRBJ2-3, the V gene TRBV9; 15 nucleotides line up with TRBD2. This CDR3 contains 17 residues. V lost 4 bases, J lost 6 bases, and 9 bases stayed unmatched. CDR1 is SGDLS and CDR2 is YYNGEE in the germline V gene.